Each of the 28 T cell receptor beta chains below was sequenced from the same sample in a study of cytomegalovirus exposure and HLA in healthy donors. Here immunoSEQ multiplex PCR was the method, and the copy in TCRdb shows in-frame clones only, minus some. The profile shows roughly 200,000 clones, more than 75% of them singletons. Input material: PBMCs. Every receptor here comes from a man younger than 40 in good health and CMV-seropositive.

The chain's CDR3 is CASSPDRAIYEQYF. CDR3 coding DNA: TGTGCCAGCTCCCCAGACAGAGCAATCTACGAGCAGTACTTC. The chain is built from TRBV18 and TRBJ2-7; tentative D call: TRBD1 (5 bases). This CDR3 has 14 amino acids. Germline-derived CDR1 and CDR2 are KGHSH and LQKENI. V shed 6 bases and J shed 3 bases, with 15 bases lying between them.

The chain recombines TRBV7-9 with TRBJ2-6; D is ambiguous. Trimming left V 4 bases short and J 0 bases short, with 16 bases between. Germline lookup yields CDR1 SEHNR and CDR2 FQNEAQ (reference sequence). This CDR3 comprises 18 residues. The CDR3 loop is CASSYRRLTYSGANVLTF. In nucleotides, the CDR3 is TGTGCCAGCAGCTACCGTCGCCTAACTTACTCTGGGGCCAACGTCCTGACTTTC. Full variable domain (outside the CDR3, taken from reference TRBV7-9 and TRBJ2-6): DTGVSQNPRHKITKRGQNVTFRCDPISEHNRLYWYRQTLGQGPEFLTYFQNEAQLEKSRLLSDRFSAERPKGSFSTLEIQRTEQGDSAMYLCASSYRRLTYSGANVLTFGAGSRLTVL.

This chain links TRBV5-1 with TRBJ2-1; the match to TRBD1 covers 9 bases. The CDR3 has 16 residues. V was pared by 0 bases and J by 12 bases, with 13 bases of the junction left unmatched. Germline V gene sequence: CDR1 SGHRS, CDR2 YFSETQ. CDR3 bases: TGCGCCAGCAGCTTGGCCCACCGGGACAGGGACCGGTTGCAGTTCTTC. Its translation is CASSLAHRDRDRLQFF.

The chain recombines TRBV29-1 with TRBJ1-4, with TRBD1 identical over 7 bases. V trimming: 5 bases; J trimming: 8 bases; junction bases outside the gene matches: 8. The CDR3 is 13 amino acids. The germline V gene encodes CDR1 SQVTM and CDR2 ANQGSEA. The CDR3 reads CSVRQGGGEKLFF. The CDR3 nucleotides read TGCAGCGTTCGGCAGGGGGGCGGCGAAAAACTGTTTTTT.

V and J are TRBV19 and TRBJ2-7; no clear D gene. Trimming stripped 7 bases from V and 7 bases from J, with 11 bases between. Germline CDR1 and CDR2: LNHDA and SQIVND (reference sequence). The CDR3 consists of 11 residues. CDR3 DNA sequence: TGTGCCAGTATGACGGTGGGGGAGCAGTACTTC. Translation: CASMTVGEQYF.

The chain couples TRBV19 to TRBJ1-1; no clear D. V was clipped by 3 bases and J by 1 base, with 6 bases between them. This CDR3 is built from 13 residues. The V gene's germline CDR1 is LNHDA and CDR2 SQIVND (reference sequence). In DNA, the CDR3 is TGTGCCAGTAGTATTCTTGGGAACACTGAAGCTTTCTTT. This codes for CASSILGNTEAFF.

The chain recombines TRBV4-1 with TRBJ1-1; the D gene is possibly TRBD1 (5 bases). Deletions cut 4 bases from V and 5 bases from J, with 11 bases between. Per germline, CDR1 MGHRA and CDR2 YSYEKL. The CDR3 sequence is 13 residues long. In DNA, the CDR3 is TGCGCCAGCAGCCGAGGACCAGGGACTGAAGCTTTCTTT. This translates into CASSRGPGTEAFF.

This clone occurred a few times. V usage is TRBV30 and J usage is TRBJ1-6; TRBD1 is a possible D gene (5 bases). The V gene lost 2 bases and the J gene lost 7 bases, with 15 bases spanning the gap. Germline V gene data show CDR1 as GTSNPN and CDR2 as SVGIG (reference sequence). The CDR3 has 15 residues. CDR3 sequence reads: CAWSPTGTFNSPLHF. CDR3 in DNA: TGTGCCTGGAGTCCGACCGGGACCTTCAATTCACCCCTCCACTTT.

V is TRBV25-1 and J is TRBJ1-1; D is uncertain. Trimming took 0 bases from V and 1 from J, leaving 3 bases between them. CDR3 size: 13 residues. The germline gives CDR1 MGHDK, CDR2 SYGVNS. CDR3 nucleotides: TGTGCCAGCAGTGAATACGGGAACACTGAAGCTTTCTTT. This gives the protein CASSEYGNTEAFF.

V and J are TRBV6-1 and TRBJ2-2, with D maybe TRBD2 (5 bases). The ends were cut back, 4 bases at V and 1 base at J, with 10 bases in the middle. In germline, CDR1 is MNHNS, CDR2 SASEGT. This CDR3 comprises 15 residues. In DNA, the CDR3 is TGTGCCAGCAGTGTTCACGGGATGAACACCGGGGAGCTGTTTTTT. Amino acid sequence: CASSVHGMNTGELFF.

The gene calls are TRBV6-5 and TRBJ2-2; D may match TRBD1 or TRBD2 (6 bases each). V lost 5 bases to trimming and J lost 1 base, with 11 bases between them. The germline V gene encodes CDR1 MNHEY and CDR2 SVGAGI. The CDR3 length is 15 residues. CDR3 sequence (DNA): TGTGCCAGCAGTCCTGAGGGGGGGAACACCGGGGAGCTGTTTTTT. Translated, it gives CASSPEGGNTGELFF.

The chain has TRBV5-4 and TRBJ1-5; D not resolved. Trimming took 0 bases from V and 10 from J, leaving 11 bases between them. This CDR3 has 13 residues. Germline V gene lookup returns CDR1 SGHNT and CDR2 YYREEE (reference sequence). This CDR3 is CASSLGTTLPQHF. The CDR3 DNA sequence: TGTGCCAGCAGCTTGGGCACTACTCTCCCCCAGCATTTT.

This clone is a singleton in its sample. This chain links TRBV2 with TRBJ2-2; D gene uncertain. Germline lookup yields CDR1 SNHLY and CDR2 FYNNEI. The germline V and J ends were trimmed by 2 bases and 6 bases, with 7 bases remaining between them. This CDR3 spans 13 amino acids. CDR3 nucleotides: TGTGCCAGCAGTGAAATGAGCCCCGGGGAGCTGTTTTTT. Translating it yields CASSEMSPGELFF.

The chain is built from TRBV10-2 and TRBJ2-1; possible D gene TRBD2, 6 bases. The CDR3 loop spans 14 amino acids. With 3 bases removed from V and 8 bases from J, the gap between germline ends came to 14 bases. The germline V gene has CDR1 WSHSY and CDR2 SAAADI. The DNA for the CDR3 is TGCGCCAGCAGTGATGAGTGGAGGGCTGATGAGCAGTTCTTC. Residues: CASSDEWRADEQFF.

This chain connects TRBV6-5 to TRBJ1-6; possible D gene TRBD1, 5 bases. The CDR3 extends over 14 amino acids. The ends were cut back, 7 bases at V and 10 bases at J, with 17 bases in the middle. Germline V gene lookup returns CDR1 MNHEY and CDR2 SVGAGI. The chain's CDR3 is CASTRGGKESPLHF. The CDR3 bases are TGTGCCAGCACCCGGGGGGGAAAGGAGTCACCCCTCCACTTT.

This sequence joins TRBV18 and TRBJ2-5; D not resolved. Germline V gene sequence: CDR1 KGHSH, CDR2 LQKENI. V shed 0 bases and J shed 5 bases, with 4 bases lying between them. The CDR3 contains 12 residues. The CDR3 reads CASSPPRETQYF. CDR3 DNA: TGTGCCAGCTCACCACCGAGGGAGACCCAGTACTTC.

The chain carries TRBV10-2 and TRBJ2-3, with 9 bases identical to TRBD2. J gave up 0 bases and V 5 bases, and 0 bases lay outside the gene matches. In germline, CDR1 is WSHSY, CDR2 SAAADI. The CDR3 is 14 amino acids. CDR3 coding DNA: TGCGCCAGCAGTCTAGCGGGAAGCACAGATACGCAGTATTTT. Protein: CASSLAGSTDTQYF.

On this clone: Since no conserved phenylalanine or tryptophan closes the CDR3, a read error is the likely cause. Because the CDR3's place on the DNA is in doubt, the DNA is left out and the CDR3 is given as listed by TCRdb. This chain links TRBV6-6 with TRBJ1-2. A total of 11 residues make up the CDR3, ends included. Germline CDR1 MNHNY, CDR2 SVGAGI (reference sequence). CDR3 protein: CASSYRARDES.

This chain uses TRBV4-1 with TRBJ2-7; 7 nucleotides agree with TRBD2. This CDR3 spans 15 amino acids. Trimming took 1 base from V and 4 from J; bases not matched to a gene: 7. The V gene's germline CDR1 is MGHRA and CDR2 YSYEKL. The CDR3 nucleotides are TGCGCCAGCAGCCAAGGGGGACTATCCCTGTACGAGCAGTACTTC. Its protein product is CASSQGGLSLYEQYF.

The chain carries TRBV9 and TRBJ2-5; D is unresolved. CDR1 SGDLS and CDR2 YYNGEE come from the germline V gene. V gave up 10 bases and J gave up 3 bases, with 7 bases separating them. The CDR3 is 10 residues long. The CDR3 region has the DNA TGTGCCGCTTATAAAGAGACCCAGTACTTC. Its protein product is CAAYKETQYF.

V gene TRBV7-2 combines with J gene TRBJ2-7, with D possibly being TRBD2 (6 bases). V gave up 4 bases and J gave up 6 bases, with 16 bases separating them. The CDR3 loop spans 14 amino acids. The V gene's germline CDR1 is SGHTA and CDR2 FQGNSA. Written as DNA, the CDR3 is TGTGCCAGCAGCTCCCGCGGGGATTCGGGCGAGCAGTACTTC. It codes for CASSSRGDSGEQYF.

This chain connects TRBV9 to TRBJ2-5, with D possibly being TRBD1 or TRBD2 (5 bases each). The germline CDR1 and CDR2 sequences are SGDLS and YYNGEE. With 2 bases removed from V and 1 base from J, the gap between germline ends came to 21 bases. CDR3 length equals 18 residues. The CDR3 here is CASSVQGWGFEGQETQYF. The CDR3 coding sequence is TGTGCCAGCAGCGTGCAAGGGTGGGGGTTTGAGGGCCAAGAGACCCAGTACTTC.

This clone has a handful of counts. The chain has TRBV11-1 and TRBJ2-4; unclear D gene. This CDR3 spans 15 amino acids. Trimming took off 6 bases at V and 0 bases at J, with 12 bases between the two ends. The germline V gene has CDR1 SGHAT and CDR2 FQDESV (reference sequence). Written as DNA, the CDR3 is TGTGCCAGCAGGGAACGAGAACTAGCCAAAAACATTCAGTACTTC. This codes for CASRERELAKNIQYF.

The chain employs TRBV7-2 and TRBJ1-5; D might be TRBD1 (5 bases). Per germline, CDR1 SGHTA and CDR2 FQGNSA. CDR3 length: 15 amino acids. Between the trimmed V and J ends, which lost 2 bases and 2 bases, there was a span of 10 bases. The CDR3 reads CASSLLGAGNQPQHF. CDR3 DNA: TGTGCCAGCAGCTTACTAGGGGCAGGCAATCAGCCCCAGCATTTT. Based on the CDR3 plus reference TRBV7-2 and TRBJ1-5, the full variable domain is GAGVSQSPSNKVTEKGKDVELRCDPISGHTALYWYRQSLGQGLEFLIYFQGNSAPDKSGLPSDRFSAERTGGSVSTLTIQRTQQEDSAVYLCASSLLGAGNQPQHFGDGTRLSIL.

The chain couples TRBV2 to TRBJ1-3; tentatively, D is TRBD1 (6 bases). V gave up 8 bases and J gave up 5 bases, with 13 bases separating them. The germline gives CDR1 SNHLY, CDR2 FYNNEI. The CDR3 totals 13 residues. The chain's CDR3 is CASSRDIRNTIYF. Written as DNA, the CDR3 is TGTGCCAGCTCCCGGGACATCAGAAACACCATATATTTT.

This chain connects TRBV9 to TRBJ1-4; D uncertain. Trimming removed 4 bases from V and 8 bases from J, with 15 bases in between. Germline V gives CDR1 SGDLS, CDR2 YYNGEE. CDR3 size: 14 residues. The CDR3: CASSPDVLREKLFF. The DNA for the CDR3 is TGTGCCAGCAGCCCAGACGTGTTGAGGGAAAAACTGTTTTTT.

The rearrangement joins TRBV19 to TRBJ2-3, with no clear D. The CDR3 is made up of 13 amino acids. Germline V gives CDR1 LNHDA, CDR2 SQIVND (reference sequence). Trimming shortened V by 7 bases and J by 2 bases, and 10 bases separated the two germline ends. The CDR3 bases are TGTGCCAGTAAGGTCCGGGCCACAGATACGCAGTATTTT. Amino acid sequence: CASKVRATDTQYF.

J is TRBJ1-6 and V is TRBV30; D gene unclear. Germline lookup yields CDR1 GTSNPN and CDR2 SVGIG (reference sequence). The V gene lost 3 bases and the J gene lost 7 bases, with 4 bases spanning the gap. The CDR3 length is 11 residues. The CDR3 loop is CAWRENSPLHF. The CDR3 DNA follows: TGTGCCTGGAGGGAAAATTCACCCCTCCACTTT. Using reference TRBV30 and TRBJ1-6 for the parts outside the CDR3, the full variable domain is SQTIHQWPATLVQPVGSPLSLECTVEGTSNPNLYWYRQAAGRGLQLLFYSVGIGQISSEVPQNLSASRPQDRQFILSSKKLLLSDSGFYLCAWRENSPLHFGNGTRLTVT.